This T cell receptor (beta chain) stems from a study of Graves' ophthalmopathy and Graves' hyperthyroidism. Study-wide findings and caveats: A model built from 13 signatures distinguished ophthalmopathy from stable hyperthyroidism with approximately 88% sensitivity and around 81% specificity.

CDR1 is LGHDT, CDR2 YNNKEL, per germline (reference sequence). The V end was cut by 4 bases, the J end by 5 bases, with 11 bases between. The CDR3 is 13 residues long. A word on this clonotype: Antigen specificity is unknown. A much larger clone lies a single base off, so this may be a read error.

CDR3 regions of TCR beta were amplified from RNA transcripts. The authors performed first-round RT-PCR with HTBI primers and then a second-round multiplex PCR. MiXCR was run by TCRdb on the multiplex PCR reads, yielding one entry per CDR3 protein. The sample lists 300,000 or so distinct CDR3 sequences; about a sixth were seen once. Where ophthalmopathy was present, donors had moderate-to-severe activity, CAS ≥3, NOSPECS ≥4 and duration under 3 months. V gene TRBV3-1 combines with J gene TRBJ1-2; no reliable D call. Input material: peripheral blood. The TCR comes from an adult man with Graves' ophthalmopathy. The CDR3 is CASSPVGIYGYTF. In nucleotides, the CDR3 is TGTGCCAGCAGCCCAGTAGGGATTTATGGCTACACCTTC.